This T cell receptor (beta chain) was obtained from a study of T-cell reconstitution after alpha-beta-depleted transplantation in children. The sample holds a few counts of this clonotype. Trimming took 5 bases from V and 1 from J, leaving 14 bases between them. This CDR3 has 15 residues. TCRbeta library preparation incorporated unique molecular identifiers. TCRdb processed the PCR reads anew with MiXCR; each CDR3 protein has one entry. The data contain 500,000 or so distinct CDR3 sequences, about 31% of them singletons. This sequence originates from a human donor who donated a stem cell graft to a child with aplastic anemia. The chain carries TRBV12-3 or TRBV12-4 and TRBJ2-5; no reliable D call. This sample comprised PBMCs from the stem cell graft donor, obtained from the stem cell graft. This CDR3 is CASSVRELRQETQYF. The CDR3 DNA reads TGTGCCAGCAGTGTAAGAGAGCTCCGCCAAGAGACCCAGTACTTC.